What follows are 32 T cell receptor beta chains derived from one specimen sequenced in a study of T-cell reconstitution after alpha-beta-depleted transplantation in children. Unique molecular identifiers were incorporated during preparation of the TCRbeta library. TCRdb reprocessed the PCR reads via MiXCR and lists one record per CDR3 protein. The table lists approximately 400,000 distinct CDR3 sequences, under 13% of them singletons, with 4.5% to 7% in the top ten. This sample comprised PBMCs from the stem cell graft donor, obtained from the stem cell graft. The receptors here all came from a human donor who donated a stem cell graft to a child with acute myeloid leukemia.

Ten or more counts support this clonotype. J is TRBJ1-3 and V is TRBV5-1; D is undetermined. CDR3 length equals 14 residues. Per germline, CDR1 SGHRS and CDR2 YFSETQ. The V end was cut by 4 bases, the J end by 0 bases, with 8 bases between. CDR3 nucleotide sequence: TGCGCCAGCAGCGGAGACACCTCTGGAAACACCATATATTTT. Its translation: CASSGDTSGNTIYF.

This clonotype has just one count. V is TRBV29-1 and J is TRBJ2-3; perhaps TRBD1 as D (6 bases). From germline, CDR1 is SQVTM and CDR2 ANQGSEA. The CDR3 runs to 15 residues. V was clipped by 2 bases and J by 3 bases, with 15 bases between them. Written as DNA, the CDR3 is TGCAGCGTTGAACTGGGGACACGGACAACAGATACGCAGTATTTT. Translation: CSVELGTRTTDTQYF.

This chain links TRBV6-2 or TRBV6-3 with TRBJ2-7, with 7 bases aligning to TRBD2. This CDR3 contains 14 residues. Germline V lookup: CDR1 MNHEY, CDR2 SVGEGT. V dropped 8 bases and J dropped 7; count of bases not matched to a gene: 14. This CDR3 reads CASLPGGSPLEQYF. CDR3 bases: TGTGCCAGCCTACCGGGCGGGAGCCCATTGGAGCAGTACTTC.

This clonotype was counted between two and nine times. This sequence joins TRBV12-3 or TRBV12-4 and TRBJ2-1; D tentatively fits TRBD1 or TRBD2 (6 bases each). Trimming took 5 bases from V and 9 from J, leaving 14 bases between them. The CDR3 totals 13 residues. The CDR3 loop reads CASSRPGEAEQFF. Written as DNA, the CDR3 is TGTGCCAGCAGTCGCCCAGGGGAGGCTGAGCAGTTCTTC.

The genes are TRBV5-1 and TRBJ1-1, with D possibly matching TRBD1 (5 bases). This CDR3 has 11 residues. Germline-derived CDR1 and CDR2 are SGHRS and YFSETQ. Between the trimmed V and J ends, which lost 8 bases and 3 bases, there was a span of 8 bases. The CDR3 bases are TGCGCCAGTGGGGGGGACACTGAAGCTTTCTTT. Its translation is CASGGDTEAFF.

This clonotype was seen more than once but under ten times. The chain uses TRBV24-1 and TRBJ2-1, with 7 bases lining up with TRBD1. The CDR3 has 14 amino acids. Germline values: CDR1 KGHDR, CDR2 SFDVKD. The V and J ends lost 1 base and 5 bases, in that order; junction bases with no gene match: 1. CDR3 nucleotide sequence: TGTGCCACCAGTGATTTCGACAGGGACAATGAGCAGTTCTTC. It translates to CATSDFDRDNEQFF.

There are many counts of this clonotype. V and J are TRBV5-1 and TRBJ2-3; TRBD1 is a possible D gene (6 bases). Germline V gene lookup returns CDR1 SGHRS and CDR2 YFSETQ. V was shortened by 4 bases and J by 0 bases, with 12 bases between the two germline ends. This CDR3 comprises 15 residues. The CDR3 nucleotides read TGCGCCAGCAGCGCGTACAGGGTTAGCACAGATACGCAGTATTTT. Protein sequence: CASSAYRVSTDTQYF.

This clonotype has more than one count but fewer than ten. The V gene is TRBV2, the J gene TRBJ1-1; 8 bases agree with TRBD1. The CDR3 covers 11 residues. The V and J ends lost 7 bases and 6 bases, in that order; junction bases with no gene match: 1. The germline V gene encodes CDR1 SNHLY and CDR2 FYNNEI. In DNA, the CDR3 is TGTGCCAGCAAGGACAGGGCTGAAGCTTTCTTT. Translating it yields CASKDRAEAFF.

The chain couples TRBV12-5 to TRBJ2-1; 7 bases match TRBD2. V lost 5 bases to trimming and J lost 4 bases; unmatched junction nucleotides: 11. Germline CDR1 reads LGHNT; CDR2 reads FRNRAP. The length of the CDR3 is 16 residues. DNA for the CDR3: TGTGCTAGTGGTCTCCCTACTAGCGTACCTTACAATGAGCAGTTCTTC. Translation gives CASGLPTSVPYNEQFF.

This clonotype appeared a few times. The CDR3 loop is CASSWAGGETQYF. CDR3 DNA sequence: TGCGCCAGCAGTTGGGCGGGGGGAGAGACCCAGTACTTC. The chain combines TRBV5-1 with TRBJ2-5; 8 bases agree with TRBD2. The length of the CDR3 is 13 residues. The V gene's germline CDR1 is SGHRS and CDR2 YFSETQ. The J segment lost 4 bases and the V segment lost 5 bases, leaving 4 bases of the junction unmatched.

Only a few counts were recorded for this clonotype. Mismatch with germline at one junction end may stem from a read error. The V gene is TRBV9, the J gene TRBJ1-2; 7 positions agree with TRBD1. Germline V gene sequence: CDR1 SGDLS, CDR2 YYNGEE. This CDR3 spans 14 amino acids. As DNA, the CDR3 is TGTGCCAGCAGCGTAGAGGGACAGTTCTATGGCCACACCTTC. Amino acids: CASSVEGQFYGHTF.

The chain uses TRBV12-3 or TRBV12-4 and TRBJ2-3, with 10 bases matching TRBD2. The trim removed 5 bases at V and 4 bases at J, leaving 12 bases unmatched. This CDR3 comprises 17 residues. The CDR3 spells CASSPLVLAGVPDTQYF. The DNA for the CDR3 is TGTGCCAGCAGTCCGTTAGTTCTAGCGGGGGTACCAGATACGCAGTATTTT.

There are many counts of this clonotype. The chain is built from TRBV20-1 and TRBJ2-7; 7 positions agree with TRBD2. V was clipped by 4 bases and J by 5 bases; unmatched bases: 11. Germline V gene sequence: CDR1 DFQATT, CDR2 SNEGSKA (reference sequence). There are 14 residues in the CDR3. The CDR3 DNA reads TGCAGTGCTATCATGGCTAGCGGAGCCGACGAGCAGTACTTC. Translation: CSAIMASGADEQYF.

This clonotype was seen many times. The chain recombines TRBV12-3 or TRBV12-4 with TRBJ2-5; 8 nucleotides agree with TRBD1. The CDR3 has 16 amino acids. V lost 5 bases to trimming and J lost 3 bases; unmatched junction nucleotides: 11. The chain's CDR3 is CASSKTGTGGKETQYF. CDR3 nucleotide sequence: TGTGCCAGCAGTAAAACCGGGACAGGAGGGAAAGAGACCCAGTACTTC.

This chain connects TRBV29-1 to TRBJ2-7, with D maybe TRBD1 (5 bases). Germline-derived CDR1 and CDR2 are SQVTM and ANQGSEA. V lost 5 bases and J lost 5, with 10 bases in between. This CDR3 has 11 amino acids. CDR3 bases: TGCAGCGTTTTAAACAGGAACGAGCAGTACTTC. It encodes CSVLNRNEQYF.

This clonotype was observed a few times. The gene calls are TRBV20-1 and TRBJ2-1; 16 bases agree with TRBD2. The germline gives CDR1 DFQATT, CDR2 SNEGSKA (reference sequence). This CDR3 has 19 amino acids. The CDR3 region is CWAKAPGLAGGTQFNEQFF. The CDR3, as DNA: TGCTGGGCTAAGGCTCCGGGACTAGCGGGGGGGACCCAATTTAATGAGCAGTTCTTC.

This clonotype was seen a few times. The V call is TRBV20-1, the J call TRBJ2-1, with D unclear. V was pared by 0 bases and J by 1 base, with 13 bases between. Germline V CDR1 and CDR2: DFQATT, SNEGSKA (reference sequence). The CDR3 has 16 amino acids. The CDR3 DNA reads TGCAGTGCTAGAGATGATTCGGGCCAGTCCTACAATGAGCAGTTCTTC. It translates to CSARDDSGQSYNEQFF.

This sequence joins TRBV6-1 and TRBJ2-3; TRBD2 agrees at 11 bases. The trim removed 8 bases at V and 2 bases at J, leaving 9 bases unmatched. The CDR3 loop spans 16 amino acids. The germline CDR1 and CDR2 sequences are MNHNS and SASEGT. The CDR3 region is CASGVPGLAATDTQYF. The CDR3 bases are TGTGCCAGCGGAGTACCGGGACTAGCGGCCACAGATACGCAGTATTTT.

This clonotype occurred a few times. The CDR3 DNA reads as TGCAGCGTTGAAGAAGTGGGAGTCTTCACGCAGTATTTT. It translates to CSVEEVGVFTQYF. This chain links TRBV29-1 with TRBJ2-3; a weak D match, TRBD2 (5 bases). This CDR3 region has 13 residues. Looked up from germline, CDR1 is SQVTM and CDR2 is ANQGSEA. V gave up 0 bases and J gave up 9 bases, with 13 bases separating them.

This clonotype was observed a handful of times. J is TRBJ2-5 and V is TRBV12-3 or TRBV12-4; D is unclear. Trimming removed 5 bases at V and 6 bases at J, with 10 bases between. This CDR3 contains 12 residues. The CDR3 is CASSPSSQTQYF. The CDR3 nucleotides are TGTGCCAGCAGTCCCTCAAGTCAGACCCAGTACTTC.

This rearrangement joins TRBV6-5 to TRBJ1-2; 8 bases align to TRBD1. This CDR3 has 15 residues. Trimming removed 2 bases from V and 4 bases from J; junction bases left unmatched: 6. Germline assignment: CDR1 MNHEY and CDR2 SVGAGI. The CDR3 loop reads CASSYAQGAGYGYTF. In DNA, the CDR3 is TGTGCCAGCAGTTACGCCCAGGGGGCTGGCTATGGCTACACCTTC.

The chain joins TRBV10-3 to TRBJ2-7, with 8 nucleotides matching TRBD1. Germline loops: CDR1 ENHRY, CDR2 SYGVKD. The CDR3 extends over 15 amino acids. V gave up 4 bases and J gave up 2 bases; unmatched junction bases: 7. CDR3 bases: TGTGCCATCAGTGCCTCGACAGGGGCTGCCTACGAGCAGTACTTC. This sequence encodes CAISASTGAAYEQYF.

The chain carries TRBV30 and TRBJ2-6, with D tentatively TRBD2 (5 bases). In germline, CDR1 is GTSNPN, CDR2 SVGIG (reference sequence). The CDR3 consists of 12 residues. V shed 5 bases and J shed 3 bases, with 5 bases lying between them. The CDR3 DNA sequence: TGTGCCTGGGCGGGTGGGGCCAACGTCCTGACTTTC. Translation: CAWAGGANVLTF.

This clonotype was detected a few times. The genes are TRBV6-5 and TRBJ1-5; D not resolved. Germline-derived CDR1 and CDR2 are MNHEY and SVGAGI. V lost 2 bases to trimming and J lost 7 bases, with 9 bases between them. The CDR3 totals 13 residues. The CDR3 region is CASSYDGRQPQHF. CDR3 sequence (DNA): TGTGCCAGCAGTTACGATGGGCGCCAGCCCCAGCATTTT.

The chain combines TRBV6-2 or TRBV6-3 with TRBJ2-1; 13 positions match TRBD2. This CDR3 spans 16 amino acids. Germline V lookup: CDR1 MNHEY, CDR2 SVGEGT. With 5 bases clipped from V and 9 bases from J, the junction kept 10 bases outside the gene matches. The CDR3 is CASSQTGLAGLGEQFF. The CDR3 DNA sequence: TGTGCCAGCAGTCAAACGGGACTAGCGGGATTGGGTGAGCAGTTCTTC.

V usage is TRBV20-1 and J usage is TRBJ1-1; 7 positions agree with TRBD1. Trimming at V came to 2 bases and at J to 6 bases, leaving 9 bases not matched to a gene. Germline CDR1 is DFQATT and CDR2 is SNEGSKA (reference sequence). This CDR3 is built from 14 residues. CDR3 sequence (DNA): TGCAGTGCTAGATTACAGGGGTTTAGGGCTGAAGCTTTCTTT. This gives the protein CSARLQGFRAEAFF.

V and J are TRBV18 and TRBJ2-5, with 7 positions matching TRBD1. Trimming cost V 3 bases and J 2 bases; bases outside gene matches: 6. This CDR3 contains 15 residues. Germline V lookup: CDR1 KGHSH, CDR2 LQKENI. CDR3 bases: TGTGCCAGCTCACCTATAATGACAGGGCAAGAGACCCAGTACTTC. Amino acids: CASSPIMTGQETQYF.

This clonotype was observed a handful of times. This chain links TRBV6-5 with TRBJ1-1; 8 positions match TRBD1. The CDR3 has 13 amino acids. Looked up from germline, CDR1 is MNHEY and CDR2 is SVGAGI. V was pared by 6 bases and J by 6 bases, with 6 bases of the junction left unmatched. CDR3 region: CASSNPGGSEAFF. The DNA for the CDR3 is TGTGCCAGCAGCAACCCAGGGGGCTCTGAAGCTTTCTTT.

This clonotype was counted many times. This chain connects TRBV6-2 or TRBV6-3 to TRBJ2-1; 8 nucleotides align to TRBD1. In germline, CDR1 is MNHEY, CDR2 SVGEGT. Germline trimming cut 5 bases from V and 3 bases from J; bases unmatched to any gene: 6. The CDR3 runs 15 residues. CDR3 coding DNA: TGTGCCAGCAGTCCCGGACAGGGAGACTACAATGAGCAGTTCTTC. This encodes CASSPGQGDYNEQFF.

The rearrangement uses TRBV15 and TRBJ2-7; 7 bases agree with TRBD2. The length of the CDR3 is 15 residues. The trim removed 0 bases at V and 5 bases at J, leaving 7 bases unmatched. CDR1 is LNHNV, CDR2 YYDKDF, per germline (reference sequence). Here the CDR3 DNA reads TGTGCCACCAGCAGAGATCCAGCGGGACCCCACGAGCAGTACTTC. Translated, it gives CATSRDPAGPHEQYF.

The CDR3, as DNA: TGTGCCAGCAGCTTAGAGGAAAGTTTTTCCCCTGGAAACACCATATATTTT. This translates into CASSLEESFSPGNTIYF. V usage is TRBV11-2 and J usage is TRBJ1-3; no reliable D call. Trimming took off 0 bases at V and 2 bases at J, with 14 bases between the two ends. The germline V gene has CDR1 SGHAT and CDR2 FQNNGV. The CDR3 is 17 amino acids.

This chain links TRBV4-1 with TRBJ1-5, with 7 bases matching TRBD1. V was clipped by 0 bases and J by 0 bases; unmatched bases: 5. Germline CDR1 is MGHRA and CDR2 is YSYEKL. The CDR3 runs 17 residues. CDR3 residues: CASSQDPGQDSNQPQHF. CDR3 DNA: TGCGCCAGCAGCCAAGATCCCGGACAGGATAGCAATCAGCCCCAGCATTTT.